Presented here are 22 T cell receptor beta chains from one specimen sequenced in a study of blood T cell repertoires in COVID-19. Using immunoSEQ multiplex PCR, the repertoire was profiled, and TCRdb retains in-frame clones only, with some absent. The repertoire has roughly 120,000 clones, less than 75% of them found once; the top ten carry 0.7% to 1%. Sequencing was performed on peripheral blood. The receptors stem from a human donor with acute or convalescent COVID-19. The donor label of this sample is uncertain.

V gene TRBV19 combines with J gene TRBJ1-3, with 7 bases matching TRBD1. The CDR3 has 18 residues. After removal of 7 bases from V and 0 bases from J, the junction contained 15 bases not matched to a gene. Per germline, CDR1 LNHDA and CDR2 SQIVND (reference sequence). CDR3 amino acids: CASTRQGSRSSSGNTIYF. Written as DNA, the CDR3 is TGTGCCAGTACTCGACAGGGATCGCGCTCGAGCTCTGGAAACACCATATATTTT.

The V gene is TRBV2, the J gene TRBJ2-1, with D unresolved. The CDR3 is 15 amino acids. In germline, CDR1 is SNHLY, CDR2 FYNNEI. The V end was cut by 8 bases, the J end by 0 bases, with 14 bases between. The CDR3 sequence: CASLDVLSSYNEQFF. Written as DNA, the CDR3 is TGTGCCAGCCTCGATGTCTTGAGCTCCTACAATGAGCAGTTCTTC.

The chain combines TRBV5-5 with TRBJ1-1, with 8 bases that match TRBD1. The CDR3 loop spans 15 amino acids. V was clipped by 0 bases and J by 4 bases; unmatched bases: 5. Germline assignment: CDR1 SGHKS and CDR2 YYEKEE (reference sequence). DNA of the CDR3: TGTGCCAGCAGCTTGGGTGGGCAGGGGGCCACTGAAGCTTTCTTT. Its protein is CASSLGGQGATEAFF.

This chain links TRBV5-1 with TRBJ2-1, with 7 bases identical to TRBD1. Looked up from germline, CDR1 is SGHRS and CDR2 is YFSETQ. V trimming: 4 bases; J trimming: 6 bases; junction bases outside the gene matches: 13. The CDR3 contains 16 residues. The CDR3 sequence: CASSGQPGQKVNEQFF. The DNA of the CDR3 is TGCGCCAGCAGCGGACAGCCGGGACAGAAAGTCAATGAGCAGTTCTTC.

The genes are TRBV5-4 and TRBJ2-1; TRBD1 matches 7 bases. CDR3 size: 14 residues. V dropped 3 bases and J dropped 9; count of bases not matched to a gene: 9. Germline CDR1 is SGHNT and CDR2 is YYREEE (reference sequence). DNA of the CDR3: TGTGCCAGCAGCTCCGGGACAGTGGGATCTGAGCAGTTCTTC. Residues: CASSSGTVGSEQFF.

There are a few counts of this clone. The rearrangement links TRBV29-1 to TRBJ1-1; a possible D gene is TRBD1 (6 bases). CDR3 size: 15 residues. V was clipped by 4 bases and J by 0 bases, with 15 bases between them. Germline CDR1 reads SQVTM; CDR2 reads ANQGSEA. CDR3 loop: CSVAALTGMNTEAFF. CDR3 nucleotide sequence: TGCAGCGTTGCCGCCCTAACAGGGATGAACACTGAAGCTTTCTTT.

The J gene is TRBJ2-1, the V gene TRBV5-1, with 11 bases that match TRBD2. With 4 bases clipped from V and 4 bases from J, the junction kept 7 bases outside the gene matches. CDR3 size: 16 residues. Germline V CDR1 and CDR2: SGHRS, YFSETQ. The CDR3 region has the DNA TGCGCCAGCAGCCCCAAAAGACTAGCGGGGTACAATGAGCAGTTCTTC. This encodes CASSPKRLAGYNEQFF.

The chain has TRBV29-1 and TRBJ1-2; a possible D gene is TRBD1 (5 bases). The V end was cut by 4 bases, the J end by 2 bases, with 11 bases between. The germline CDR1 and CDR2 sequences are SQVTM and ANQGSEA. This CDR3 region has 13 residues. The CDR3 sequence is CSVVPTANYGYTF. CDR3 coding DNA: TGCAGCGTTGTCCCGACAGCAAACTATGGCTACACCTTC. Looking up the rest from reference TRBV29-1 and TRBJ1-2 gives the full variable domain: SAVISQKPSRDICQRGTSLTIQCQVDSQVTMMFWYRQQPGQSLTLIATANQGSEATYESGFVIDKFPISRPNLTFSTLTVSNMSPEDSSIYLCSVVPTANYGYTFGSGTRLTVV.

This clone was seen once. The CDR3 spells CASSRREGSSPLHF. The CDR3 DNA is TGTGCCAGCAGCCGCAGGGAAGGATCTTCACCCCTCCACTTT. This chain connects TRBV3-1 (or the pseudogene TRBV3-2) to TRBJ1-6, with D maybe TRBD1 (5 bases). The ends were cut back, 4 bases at V and 9 bases at J, with 13 bases in the middle. The CDR3 spans 14 residues. Germline CDR1 LGHDT, CDR2 YNNKEL (reference sequence).

The chain uses TRBV3-1 (or the pseudogene TRBV3-2) and TRBJ2-3; possibly TRBD2 for D (7 bases). V was clipped by 1 base and J by 2 bases, with 16 bases between them. CDR3 length: 17 amino acids. Looked up from germline, CDR1 is LGHDT and CDR2 is YNNKEL (reference sequence). The CDR3 nucleotides are TGTGCCAGCAGCCAAGGGGGGGCGGGGGTCTTCACAGATACGCAGTATTTT. Its translation: CASSQGGAGVFTDTQYF.

The chain recombines TRBV15 with TRBJ2-3, with 8 bases that match TRBD2. The CDR3 sequence is 16 residues long. V was pared by 1 base and J by 6 bases, with 9 bases of the junction left unmatched. Germline V gives CDR1 LNHNV, CDR2 YYDKDF (reference sequence). CDR3 coding DNA: TGTGCCACCAGCAGAGTTAGCGGGGAGGGAGGGGATACGCAGTATTTT. It yields the protein CATSRVSGEGGDTQYF.

The chain recombines TRBV5-1 with TRBJ1-3; D is unclear. Trimming removed 0 bases at V and 9 bases at J, with 13 bases between. The CDR3 is 14 residues long. Germline V lookup: CDR1 SGHRS, CDR2 YFSETQ. The CDR3 region has the DNA TGCGCCAGCAGCTTGGGGTCCGCCTTCGGCACCATATATTTT. Translating it yields CASSLGSAFGTIYF.

This clone came up a few times. The chain combines TRBV20-1 with TRBJ2-5, with a tentative D call TRBD1 (5 bases). This CDR3 is built from 14 residues. Per the germline V gene, CDR1 is DFQATT and CDR2 is SNEGSKA (reference sequence). V was trimmed by 3 bases and J by 0 bases, leaving 11 bases between them. CDR3 DNA: TGCAGTGCTAGTTCGACAGCGTACCAAGAGACCCAGTACTTC. It translates to CSASSTAYQETQYF.

This chain uses TRBV30 with TRBJ2-1, with D possibly being TRBD1 (6 bases). The ends were cut back, 7 bases at V and 9 bases at J, with 16 bases in the middle. The CDR3 runs to 12 residues. Germline lookup yields CDR1 GTSNPN and CDR2 SVGIG (reference sequence). The CDR3 region is CASGISGVEQFF. The CDR3 DNA reads TGTGCCTCCGGGATTTCAGGGGTTGAGCAGTTCTTC.

The V and J genes are TRBV2 and TRBJ1-2; tentatively, D is TRBD1 (6 bases). Germline loops: CDR1 SNHLY, CDR2 FYNNEI. Deletions cut 5 bases from V and 11 bases from J, with 15 bases between. This CDR3 comprises 12 residues. The CDR3 spells CASSRQAAGYTF. The CDR3 region has the DNA TGTGCCAGCAGTAGACAGGCAGCTGGGTACACCTTC.

This chain links TRBV19 with TRBJ2-1; 8 nucleotides align to TRBD2. Germline V CDR1 and CDR2: LNHDA, SQIVND (reference sequence). The CDR3 contains 15 residues. Losses at the gene ends were 3 bases for V and 4 bases for J; bases not matched to a gene: 5. CDR3 amino acids: CASSIGTSGYNEQFF. The CDR3 DNA reads as TGTGCCAGTAGTATTGGTACTAGCGGTTACAATGAGCAGTTCTTC.

V is TRBV18 and J is TRBJ2-1, with D tentatively TRBD2 (7 bases). The CDR3 loop spans 15 amino acids. V lost 3 bases and J lost 8, with 17 bases in between. The germline CDR1 and CDR2 sequences are KGHSH and LQKENI. The DNA for the CDR3 is TGTGCCAGCTCACCGTGGGGGGGCCGCGGGGATGAGCAGTTCTTC. It is translated as CASSPWGGRGDEQFF.

This sequence joins TRBV18 and TRBJ2-5; 7 bases map to TRBD2. The CDR3 totals 11 residues. V dropped 6 bases and J dropped 5; count of bases not matched to a gene: 0. CDR1 and CDR2 from the germline V gene are KGHSH and LQKENI. This CDR3 is CASSGGETQYF. As DNA, the CDR3 is TGTGCCAGCTCCGGGGGGGAGACCCAGTACTTC. Full variable domain (outside the CDR3, taken from reference TRBV18 and TRBJ2-5): NAGVMQNPRHLVRRRGQEARLRCSPMKGHSHVYWYRQLPEEGLKFMVYLQKENIIDESGMPKERFSAEFPKEGPSILRIQQVVRGDSAAYFCASSGGETQYFGPGTRLLVL.

This chain links TRBV24-1 with TRBJ2-1; 11 nucleotides match TRBD1. The CDR3 is 16 residues long. Germline V gives CDR1 KGHDR, CDR2 SFDVKD. The J segment lost 5 bases and the V segment lost 3 bases, leaving 5 bases of the junction unmatched. This chain's CDR3 is CATSDPGQGADNEQFF. CDR3 nucleotides: TGTGCCACCAGTGATCCTGGACAGGGGGCAGACAATGAGCAGTTCTTC.

This clone was seen a handful of times. The CDR3 coding sequence is TGTGCCAGCAGTGGCCTGCGGGGGGGCCGGTCTATGGGACAAGAGACCCAGTACTTC. It codes for CASSGLRGGRSMGQETQYF. The chain carries TRBV6-4 and TRBJ2-5; 9 nucleotides align to TRBD2. The V gene end was trimmed by 4 bases and the J gene end by 2 bases; junction bases not matched to a gene: 17. This CDR3 contains 19 residues. Germline V gives CDR1 MRHNA, CDR2 SNTAGT.

This rearrangement joins TRBV24-1 to TRBJ2-3, with 9 positions matching TRBD1. The CDR3 has 13 residues. With V trimmed by 11 bases and J by 8 bases, 10 bases remained unmatched. CDR1 and CDR2 (germline): KGHDR, SFDVKD. The chain's CDR3 is CASGDRAVGTQYF. Here the CDR3 DNA reads TGTGCCAGCGGGGACAGGGCGGTCGGTACGCAGTATTTT.

V usage is TRBV12-3 or TRBV12-4 and J usage is TRBJ1-1; TRBD1 agrees at 8 bases. The CDR3 runs 12 residues. The J segment lost 11 bases and the V segment lost 1 base, leaving 3 bases of the junction unmatched. The CDR3 DNA sequence: TGTGCCAGCAGTTTAGGTCAGGGGGCTGCTTTCTTT. Protein sequence: CASSLGQGAAFF.